The clone carrying this T cell receptor (beta chain) was counted many times. The data originate from a study of blood T cells in healthy people across ages. The CDR3 extends over 14 amino acids. Germline CDR1 LNHNV, CDR2 YYDKDF (reference sequence). Trimming cost V 1 base and J 6 bases, with 10 bases left between them. Next came a second PCR, run for roughly 6 to 11 cycles, which used a sample-barcoded 5' primer along with a J-beta primer mix. A tag from a template-switch adaptor with 12 random nucleotides marked each cDNA molecule. TCRdb re-derived calls from the 5' RACE reads in MiXCR, one entry per CDR3 protein. The top ten hold over 15% of the sample, which has 550,000 to 800,000 distinct CDR3 sequences, about 30% seen once.

Sequencing was done on a sample of blood. This chain connects TRBV15 to TRBJ2-4; D perhaps matches TRBD2 (5 bases). This TCR was recovered from an elderly woman in good health. In DNA, the CDR3 is TGTGCCACCAGCAGAGGGGGAGACGGAAACATTCAGTACTTC. Translating it yields CATSRGGDGNIQYF.